Described below is a single TCR beta chain sequence and its context. Antigen specificity is unknown. The data were produced by immunoSEQ multiplex PCR, yet TCRdb's version contains in-frame clones alone and is incomplete. The sample contains some 2,000,000 clones, roughly 94% of which appear only once. The data originate from a study of shared clonotypes between healthy human individuals. Broader study findings: Few donors limited the genetic and exposure-history diversity represented.

The CDR3 totals 15 residues. The J segment lost 7 bases and the V segment lost 4 bases, leaving 8 bases of the junction unmatched. CDR1 and CDR2 (germline): SGHRS, YFSETQ. This sequence joins TRBV5-1 and TRBJ2-7, with TRBD2 identical over 13 bases. Material for sequencing was naive CD4+ T cells sorted from blood. Subset defined: CD45RA+ positively selected. The sequence derives from a man aged 18 to 29 in good health. The chain's CDR3 is CASSGTSGGDGEQYF. CDR3 bases: TGCGCCAGCAGCGGAACTAGCGGGGGGGACGGAGAGCAGTACTTC.